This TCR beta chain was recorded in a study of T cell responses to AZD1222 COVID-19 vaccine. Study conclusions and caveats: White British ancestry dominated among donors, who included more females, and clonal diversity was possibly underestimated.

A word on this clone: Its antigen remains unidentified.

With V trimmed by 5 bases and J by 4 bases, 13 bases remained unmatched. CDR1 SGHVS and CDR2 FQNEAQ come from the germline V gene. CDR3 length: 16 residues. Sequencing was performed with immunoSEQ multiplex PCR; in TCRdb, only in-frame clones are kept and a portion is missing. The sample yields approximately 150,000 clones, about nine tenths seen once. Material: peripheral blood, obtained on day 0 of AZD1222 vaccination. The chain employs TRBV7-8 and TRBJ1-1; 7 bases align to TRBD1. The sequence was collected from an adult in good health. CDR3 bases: TGTGCCAGCAGCCCACACCACAGGGGTTATAGCACTGAAGCTTTCTTT. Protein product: CASSPHHRGYSTEAFF.